The 28 T cell receptor beta chains below all came from one sample that was sequenced in a study of technical replicates of blood from a handful of donors. Using immunoSEQ multiplex PCR, the repertoire was profiled, and TCRdb retains in-frame clones only, with some absent. Of nearly 80,000 clones detected, about 92% appear once; the ten largest clones hold about 0.41%. The specimen was T cells isolated from PBMCs. The receptors were sampled from a human donor in good health.

This clone was seen a single time. The chain joins TRBV19 to TRBJ1-5, with no clear D. CDR3 length equals 15 residues. Trimming took 4 bases from V and 2 from J, leaving 12 bases between them. Germline V CDR1 and CDR2: LNHDA, SQIVND (reference sequence). CDR3 residues: CASSRSVAGNQPQHF. As DNA, the CDR3 is TGTGCCAGTAGTAGAAGTGTGGCCGGCAATCAGCCCCAGCATTTT. The whole variable domain, filled in from reference TRBV19 and TRBJ1-5, reads DGGITQSPKYLFRKEGQNVTLSCEQNLNHDAMYWYRQDPGQGLRLIYYSQIVNDFQKGDIAEGYSVSREKKESFPLTVTSAQKNPTAFYLCASSRSVAGNQPQHFGDGTRLSIL.

The CDR3 sequence: CASSYSMAVQETQYF. CDR3 DNA sequence: TGTGCCAGCAGTTACTCGATGGCGGTCCAAGAGACCCAGTACTTC. The chain combines TRBV6-5 with TRBJ2-5; the D is unclear. The germline V and J ends were trimmed by 0 bases and 1 base, with 9 bases remaining between them. This CDR3 has 15 residues. Germline loops: CDR1 MNHEY, CDR2 SVGAGI.

This chain connects TRBV7-9 to TRBJ2-7, with D perhaps matching TRBD2 (6 bases). The CDR3 contains 12 residues. The germline gives CDR1 SEHNR, CDR2 FQNEAQ (reference sequence). V lost 5 bases and J lost 6, with 11 bases in between. This CDR3 reads CASSQGTSEQYF. Here the CDR3 DNA reads TGTGCCAGCAGCCAAGGGACTTCCGAGCAGTACTTC.

The chain couples TRBV6-1 to TRBJ1-5; D perhaps matches TRBD1 (5 bases). Germline-derived CDR1 and CDR2 are MNHNS and SASEGT. Trimming removed 4 bases at V and 5 bases at J, with 12 bases between. The CDR3 totals 14 residues. This chain's CDR3 is CASSVSDRYQPQHF. The DNA of the CDR3 is TGTGCCAGCAGTGTCAGCGACAGATATCAGCCCCAGCATTTT.

With respect to this clone: Within the sample, other DNA sequences also encode this same CDR3. The chain carries TRBV10-3 and TRBJ2-7; D is ambiguous. Trimming cost V 2 bases and J 2 bases, with 4 bases left between them. The CDR3 has 12 amino acids. Germline CDR1 reads ENHRY; CDR2 reads SYGVKD. The CDR3 protein is CAISEPTYEQYF. CDR3 DNA sequence: TGTGCCATCAGTGAGCCCACCTACGAGCAGTACTTC.

The count of this clone is one. The chain joins TRBV19 to TRBJ2-2; 10 nucleotides agree with TRBD2. This CDR3 spans 16 amino acids. The V segment lost 4 bases and the J segment 6 bases; nucleotides outside the gene matches: 8. Looked up from germline, CDR1 is LNHDA and CDR2 is SQIVND (reference sequence). CDR3: CASSTQAGGPPGELFF. As DNA, the CDR3 is TGTGCCAGTAGTACCCAAGCGGGAGGGCCCCCCGGGGAGCTGTTTTTT.

The gene calls are TRBV2 and TRBJ2-7, with 13 bases lining up with TRBD2. The V and J ends lost 6 bases and 1 base, in that order; junction bases with no gene match: 6. This CDR3 comprises 16 residues. Per germline, CDR1 SNHLY and CDR2 FYNNEI. Written as DNA, the CDR3 is TGTGCCAGCAGAAGGACTAGCGGGAGACCTTCCTACGAGCAGTACTTC. The encoded protein is CASRRTSGRPSYEQYF.

The chain combines TRBV6-5 with TRBJ1-2; no reliable D call. Trimming removed 4 bases at V and 4 bases at J, with 10 bases between. This CDR3 comprises 13 residues. From germline, CDR1 is MNHEY and CDR2 SVGAGI. The chain's CDR3 is CASSFGRFYGYTF. As DNA, the CDR3 is TGTGCCAGCAGTTTTGGGAGGTTCTATGGCTACACCTTC.

The chain uses TRBV27 and TRBJ1-5, with 7 bases that match TRBD1. The ends lost 4 bases at V and 2 bases at J; junction bases unmatched: 2. Germline CDR1 and CDR2: MNHEY and SMNVEV (reference sequence). The CDR3 loop spans 14 amino acids. The CDR3 is CASSWTGGNQPQHF. In DNA, the CDR3 is TGTGCCAGCAGTTGGACAGGTGGCAATCAGCCCCAGCATTTT.

The chain carries TRBV25-1 and TRBJ1-6, with D unresolved. Germline V gives CDR1 MGHDK, CDR2 SYGVNS. The CDR3 contains 15 residues. V lost 4 bases and J 8 bases, leaving 15 bases between the germline ends. Here the CDR3 DNA reads TGTGCCAGCAGTGGGACTTTAGGAGGTGATTCACCCCTCCACTTT. Translation: CASSGTLGGDSPLHF.

The chain carries TRBV11-2 and TRBJ2-2, with no clear D. This CDR3 comprises 13 residues. V lost 1 base and J 7 bases, leaving 7 bases between the germline ends. The germline V gene encodes CDR1 SGHAT and CDR2 FQNNGV. CDR3 DNA: TGTGCCAGCAGCTTAGTAATCGGCGGGGAGCTGTTTTTT. Encoded protein: CASSLVIGGELFF.

The rearrangement uses TRBV10-3 and TRBJ1-4; 9 bases agree with TRBD1. The germline gives CDR1 ENHRY, CDR2 SYGVKD. This CDR3 contains 16 residues. With V trimmed by 2 bases and J by 5 bases, 6 bases remained unmatched. The CDR3 sequence is CAISELRQGGNEKLFF. The CDR3 DNA sequence: TGTGCCATCAGTGAGCTACGACAGGGGGGGAATGAAAAACTGTTTTTT.

The chain combines TRBV5-1 with TRBJ2-7; D unresolved. The V end lost 2 bases, the J end lost 2 bases, and 11 bases lay between the germline ends. The CDR3 length is 14 residues. CDR1 and CDR2 (germline): SGHRS, YFSETQ. The CDR3 spells CASSFFSSTYEQYF. In nucleotides, the CDR3 is TGCGCCAGCAGCTTCTTCAGTTCGACCTACGAGCAGTACTTC.

J is TRBJ2-3 and V is TRBV4-3; TRBD2 matches 9 bases. Germline V gene lookup returns CDR1 LGHNA and CDR2 YSLEER. The CDR3 has 15 residues. The junction had 5 bases not matched to a gene; V was cut back by 4 bases and J by 3 bases. The CDR3, as DNA: TGCGCCAGCAGCCTTAGCGGGAGCGGTACAGATACGCAGTATTTT. Its protein product is CASSLSGSGTDTQYF.

The chain has TRBV30 and TRBJ1-1, with a tentative D call TRBD1 (5 bases). V was cut by 8 bases and J by 4 bases, with 17 bases left in between. This CDR3 has 13 residues. The V gene's germline CDR1 is GTSNPN and CDR2 SVGIG (reference sequence). The CDR3 sequence is CATSRQGSTEAFF. DNA for the CDR3: TGTGCCACCTCACGCCAGGGCAGCACTGAAGCTTTCTTT.

This sequence joins TRBV28 and TRBJ2-7, with a weak D call TRBD1 (6 bases). This CDR3 contains 14 residues. V was shortened by 4 bases and J by 0 bases, with 10 bases between the two germline ends. Germline V gene sequence: CDR1 MDHEN, CDR2 SYDVKM. This chain's CDR3 is CASSSYRVSYEQYF. The CDR3 DNA reads as TGTGCCAGCAGTTCCTACAGGGTCTCCTACGAGCAGTACTTC.

In the case of this clone: The sample carries other DNA sequences with the same CDR3. The chain combines TRBV4-1 with TRBJ2-2; D possibly corresponds to TRBD1 (5 bases). CDR3 size: 13 residues. V was pared by 6 bases and J by 2 bases, with 7 bases between. Germline V lookup: CDR1 MGHRA, CDR2 YSYEKL. CDR3 region: CASSRGNTGELFF. In nucleotides, the CDR3 is TGCGCCAGCAGTAGGGGAAACACCGGGGAGCTGTTTTTT.

This rearrangement joins TRBV6-1 to TRBJ2-1; the match to TRBD2 covers 9 bases. V was pared by 10 bases and J by 5 bases, with 9 bases of the junction left unmatched. Per the germline V gene, CDR1 is MNHNS and CDR2 is SASEGT. The CDR3 is made up of 14 amino acids. CDR3 sequence (DNA): TGTGCCATAGGGTCCCAGCGGGAGGACAATGAGCAGTTCTTC. The encoded protein is CAIGSQREDNEQFF.

This sequence joins TRBV20-1 and TRBJ1-1, with a weak D call TRBD1 (6 bases). Germline loops: CDR1 DFQATT, CDR2 SNEGSKA (reference sequence). V was pared by 0 bases and J by 11 bases, with 10 bases between. The CDR3 is 11 residues long. The CDR3 DNA reads as TGCAGTGCTAGAGATGGTAGGGGGGCTTTCTTT. It encodes CSARDGRGAFF.

This chain uses TRBV9 with TRBJ2-2, with 13 bases identical to TRBD2. CDR1 is SGDLS, CDR2 YYNGEE, per germline. V gave up 3 bases and J gave up 3 bases; unmatched junction bases: 5. There are 17 residues in the CDR3. CDR3: CASSAGLAGVDTGELFF. The CDR3 region has the DNA TGTGCCAGCAGCGCCGGACTAGCGGGAGTGGACACCGGGGAGCTGTTTTTT.

This chain uses TRBV6-5 with TRBJ2-1; 7 bases align to TRBD2. V dropped 3 bases and J dropped 4; count of bases not matched to a gene: 6. From germline, CDR1 is MNHEY and CDR2 SVGAGI. There are 15 residues in the CDR3. Here the CDR3 reads CASSYGGSLYNEQFF. CDR3 nucleotides: TGTGCCAGCAGTTATGGCGGGAGTTTGTACAATGAGCAGTTCTTC.

The chain carries TRBV10-3 and TRBJ2-7; D possibly corresponds to TRBD1 (6 bases). The CDR3 is 17 amino acids. Germline-derived CDR1 and CDR2 are ENHRY and SYGVKD. V was cut by 0 bases and J by 0 bases, with 15 bases left in between. The chain's CDR3 is CAISESTTGRYSYEQYF. The CDR3 DNA sequence: TGTGCCATCAGTGAGTCCACCACAGGGCGATACTCCTACGAGCAGTACTTC.

This chain connects TRBV2 to TRBJ1-2; D is undetermined. Trimming took off 3 bases at V and 4 bases at J, with 9 bases between the two ends. Germline CDR1 and CDR2: SNHLY and FYNNEI. The CDR3 covers 13 residues. The CDR3 reads CASSDYRSYGYTF. The DNA of the CDR3 is TGTGCCAGCAGTGATTACAGATCCTATGGCTACACCTTC.

The chain recombines TRBV4-1 with TRBJ1-2; no clear D. Germline CDR1 is MGHRA and CDR2 is YSYEKL. CDR3 length: 13 residues. Trimming removed 1 base at V and 8 bases at J, with 11 bases between. The chain's CDR3 is CASSQGTTEGYTF. The CDR3 DNA reads as TGCGCCAGCAGCCAAGGAACCACCGAGGGCTACACCTTC.

The gene calls are TRBV19 and TRBJ2-1, with TRBD2 matching 11 bases. V lost 2 bases to trimming and J lost 5 bases; unmatched junction nucleotides: 8. CDR1 is LNHDA, CDR2 SQIVND, per germline (reference sequence). This CDR3 has 17 residues. The CDR3 is CASSIMASGRPNNEQFF. The CDR3 DNA reads as TGTGCCAGTAGTATAATGGCTAGCGGGAGGCCTAACAATGAGCAGTTCTTC.

V and J are TRBV21-1 and TRBJ1-2; the table's D gene call, TRBD1, was not cross checked with the DNA. TRBV21-1 is a known pseudogene. The CDR3 is 17 residues long. The CDR3 coding sequence is TGTGCCAGCGGGAACGGGACAGACTTTTTACTGAACTATGGCTACACCTTC. Translating gives CASGNGTDFLLNYGYTF.

J is TRBJ1-5 and V is TRBV28; D not resolved. Germline V lookup: CDR1 MDHEN, CDR2 SYDVKM. The CDR3 sequence is 12 residues long. Trimming removed 1 base at V and 7 bases at J, with 5 bases between. CDR3 protein: CASSLYWQPQHF. CDR3 bases: TGTGCCAGCAGTTTATACTGGCAGCCCCAGCATTTT. Full variable domain (missing parts from reference TRBV28 and TRBJ1-5): DVKVTQSSRYLVKRTGEKVFLECVQDMDHENMFWYRQDPGLGLRLIYFSYDVKMKEKGDIPEGYSVSREKKERFSLILESASTNQTSMYLCASSLYWQPQHFGDGTRLSIL.

The chain employs TRBV10-3 and TRBJ2-3; a weak D match, TRBD2 (6 bases). The CDR3 contains 15 residues. The germline gives CDR1 ENHRY, CDR2 SYGVKD. Trimming pared 2 bases from V and 4 bases from J, leaving 13 bases between. The CDR3 nucleotides read TGTGCCATCAGTGAGGGCGGGGTGGGCCCAGATACGCAGTATTTT. Residues: CAISEGGVGPDTQYF.